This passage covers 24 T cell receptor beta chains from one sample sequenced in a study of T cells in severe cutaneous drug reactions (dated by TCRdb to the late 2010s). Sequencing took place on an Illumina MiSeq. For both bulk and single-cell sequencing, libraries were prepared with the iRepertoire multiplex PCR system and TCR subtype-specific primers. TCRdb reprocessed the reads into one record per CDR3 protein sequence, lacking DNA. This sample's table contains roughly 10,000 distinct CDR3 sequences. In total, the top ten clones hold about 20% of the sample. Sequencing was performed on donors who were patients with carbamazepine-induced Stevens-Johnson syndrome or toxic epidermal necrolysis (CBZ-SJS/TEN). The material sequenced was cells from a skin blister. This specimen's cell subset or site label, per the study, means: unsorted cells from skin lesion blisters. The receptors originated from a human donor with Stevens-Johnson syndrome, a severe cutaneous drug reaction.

The CDR3 sequence is CSVESLAGVGNEQFF. The V gene is TRBV29-1, the J gene TRBJ2-1; without DNA, the TCRdb call of TRBD2 cannot be checked. The CDR3 has 15 amino acids. CDR1 SQVTM and CDR2 ANQGSEA come from the germline V gene.

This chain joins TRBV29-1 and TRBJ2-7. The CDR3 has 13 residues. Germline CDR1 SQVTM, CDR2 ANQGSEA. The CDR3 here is CSVEVGIGYEQYF.

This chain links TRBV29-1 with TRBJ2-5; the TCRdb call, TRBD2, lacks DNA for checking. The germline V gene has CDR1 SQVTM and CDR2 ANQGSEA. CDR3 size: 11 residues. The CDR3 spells CSVGAQETQYF. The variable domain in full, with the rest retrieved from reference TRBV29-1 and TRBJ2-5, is SAVISQKPSRDICQRGTSLTIQCQVDSQVTMMFWYRQQPGQSLTLIATANQGSEATYESGFVIDKFPISRPNLTFSTLTVSNMSPEDSSIYLCSVGAQETQYFGPGTRLLVL.

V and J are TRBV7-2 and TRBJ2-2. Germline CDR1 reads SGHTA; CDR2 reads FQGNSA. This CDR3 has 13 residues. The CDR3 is CASRGSATGELFF.

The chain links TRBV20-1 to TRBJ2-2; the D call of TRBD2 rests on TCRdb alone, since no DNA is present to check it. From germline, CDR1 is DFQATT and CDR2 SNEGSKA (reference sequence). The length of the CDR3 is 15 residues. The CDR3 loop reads CSAVDGGTNTGELFF.

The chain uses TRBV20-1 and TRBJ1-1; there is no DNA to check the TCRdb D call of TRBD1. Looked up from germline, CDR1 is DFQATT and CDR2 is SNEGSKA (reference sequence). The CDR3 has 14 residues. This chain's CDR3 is CSAKTTGSWTEAFF.

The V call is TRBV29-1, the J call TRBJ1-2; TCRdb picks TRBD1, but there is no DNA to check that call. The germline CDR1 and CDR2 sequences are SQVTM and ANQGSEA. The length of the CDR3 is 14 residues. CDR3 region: CSVDFDRGLYGYTF.

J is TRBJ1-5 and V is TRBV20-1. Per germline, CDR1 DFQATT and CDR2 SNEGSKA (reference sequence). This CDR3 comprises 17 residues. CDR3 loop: CSARNRGGIYSNQPQHF.

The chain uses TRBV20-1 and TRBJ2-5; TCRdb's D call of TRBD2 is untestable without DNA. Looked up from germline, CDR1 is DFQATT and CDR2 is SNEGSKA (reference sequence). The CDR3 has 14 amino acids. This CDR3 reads CSAQEGPRGETQYF.

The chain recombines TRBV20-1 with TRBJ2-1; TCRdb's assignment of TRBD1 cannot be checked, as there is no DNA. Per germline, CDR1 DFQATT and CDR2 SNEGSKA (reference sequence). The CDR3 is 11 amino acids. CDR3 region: CSAREGGEQFF.

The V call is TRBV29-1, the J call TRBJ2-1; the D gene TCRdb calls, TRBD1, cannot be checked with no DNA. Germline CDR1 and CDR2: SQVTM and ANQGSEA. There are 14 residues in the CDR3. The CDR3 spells CSGEGSGGETEQFF.

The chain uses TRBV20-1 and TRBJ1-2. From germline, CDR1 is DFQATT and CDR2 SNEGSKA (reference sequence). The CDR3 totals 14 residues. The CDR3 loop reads CSASPPGRLDGYTF.

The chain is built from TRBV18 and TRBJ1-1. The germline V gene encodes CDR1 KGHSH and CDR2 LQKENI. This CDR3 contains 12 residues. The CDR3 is CASSPMHIEAFF.

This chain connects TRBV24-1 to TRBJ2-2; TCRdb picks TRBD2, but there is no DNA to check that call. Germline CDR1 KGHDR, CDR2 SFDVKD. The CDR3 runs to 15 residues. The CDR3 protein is CATSDSSGGSGELFF.

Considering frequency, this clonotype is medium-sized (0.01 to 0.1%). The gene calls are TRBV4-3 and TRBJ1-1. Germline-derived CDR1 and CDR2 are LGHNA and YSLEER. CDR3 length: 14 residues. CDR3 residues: CASSPWDLNTEAFF.

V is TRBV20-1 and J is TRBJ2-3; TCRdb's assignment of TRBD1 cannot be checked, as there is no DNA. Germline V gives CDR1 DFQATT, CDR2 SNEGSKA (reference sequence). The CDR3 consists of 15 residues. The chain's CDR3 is CSASGTGVFSDTQYF.

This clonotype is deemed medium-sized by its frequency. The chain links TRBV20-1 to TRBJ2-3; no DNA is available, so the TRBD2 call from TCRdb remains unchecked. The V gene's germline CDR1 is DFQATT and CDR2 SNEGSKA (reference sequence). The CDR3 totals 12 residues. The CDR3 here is CSATSDADTQYF.

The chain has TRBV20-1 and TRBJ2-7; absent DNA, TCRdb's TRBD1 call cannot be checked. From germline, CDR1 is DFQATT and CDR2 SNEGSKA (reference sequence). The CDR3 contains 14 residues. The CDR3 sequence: CSARPPGQGYEQYF.

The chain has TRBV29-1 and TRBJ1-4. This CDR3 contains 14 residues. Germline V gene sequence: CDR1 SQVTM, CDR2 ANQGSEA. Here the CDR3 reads CSVVPGLEGEKLFF.

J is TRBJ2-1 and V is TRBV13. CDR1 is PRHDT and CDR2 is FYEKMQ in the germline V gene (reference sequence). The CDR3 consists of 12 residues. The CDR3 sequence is CASSLAYNEQFF.

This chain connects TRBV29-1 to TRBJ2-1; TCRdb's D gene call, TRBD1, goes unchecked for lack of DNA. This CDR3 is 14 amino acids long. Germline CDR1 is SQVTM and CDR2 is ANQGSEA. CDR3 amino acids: CSATGTGRYNEQFF.

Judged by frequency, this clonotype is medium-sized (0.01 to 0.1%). CDR3 sequence reads: CASSMAGSGYTF. The chain is built from TRBV27 and TRBJ1-2; TCRdb indicates TRBD1, and absent DNA this call remains unverified. Germline-derived CDR1 and CDR2 are MNHEY and SMNVEV (reference sequence). The CDR3 contains 12 residues.

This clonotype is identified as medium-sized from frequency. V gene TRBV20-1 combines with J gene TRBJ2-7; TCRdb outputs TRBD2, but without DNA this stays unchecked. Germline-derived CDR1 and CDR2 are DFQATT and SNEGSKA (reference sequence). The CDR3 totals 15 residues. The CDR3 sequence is CSAREGSSSGRGQYF.

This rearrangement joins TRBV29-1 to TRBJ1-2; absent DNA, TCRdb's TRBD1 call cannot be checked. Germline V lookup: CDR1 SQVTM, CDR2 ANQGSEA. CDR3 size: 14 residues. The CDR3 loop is CSVRDPREENGYTF.